This T cell receptor beta chain was obtained from a study of identical twins (dated by TCRdb to 2016 to 2017). In terms of the full investigation: The study deep-sequenced TCR alpha and beta repertoires from monozygotic twins, unrelated adults of various ages and cord blood to test whether fetal clonotypes persist. To rule out contamination, the twin experiments were replicated at different times with different library preparation protocols.

This clonotype has ten or more counts. There is no known antigen for this receptor. No base quality information exists; no much larger clone differs at one position. Only healthy Caucasian donors were included. Libraries were prepared through 5' RACE. These reads were obtained on an Illumina HiSeq 2000. A universal primer binding site was introduced by template switching, and a unique molecular identifier was present in the final cDNA, enabling accurate counting of TCR cDNA molecules. First-strand cDNA for TCR alpha and beta chains was synthesized from specific primers in the conserved constant-segment region. Each cDNA library was double barcoded, with a SMART-Mk sample barcode plus Illumina barcodes, to control for contamination. TruSeq adapter sequences and Illumina sample barcodes were added in two successive PCR steps. TCR alpha and beta cDNA libraries were sequenced on the Illumina HiSeq platform with custom primers. In the authors' own workflow: Unique molecular identifiers were extracted from raw reads with MiGEC, and CDR3 positions were determined with MiXCR. Recombination models were inferred per individual with the repgenHMM and IGoR tools using an EM algorithm. The tcR package in R was used for shared clonotype analysis, with sharing normalized by the product of cloneset sizes. To study raw recombination free of thymic and clonal selection effects, out-of-frame nonproductive sequences were analyzed. TCRdb reprocessing: public reads trimmed at Q25 with fastp, clones called with MiXCR, in-frame beta chains kept. Every distinct CDR3 protein forms one entry, paired with its most common genes and DNA. For this entry, the V and J calls and clone size follow TCRdb and not the study's own pipeline. This sample is represented by roughly 1.6 million distinct CDR3 sequences; about 32% of them were singletons. Approximately 0.29% of the sample is in the top ten clones.

Points the paper makes about the study in general: Because the same donors could not be followed over many years, the conclusions depended on cross-sectional statistical analysis. Invariant T cells such as MAIT and iNKT could partly confound zero-insertion analyses, though diverse VJ usage argued against this for most clonotypes. Excess twin sharing in beta out-of-frame sequences was weaker because fewer shared sequences lowered the signal-to-noise ratio. Recombination models systematically underestimated out-of-frame TCR alpha sharing in monozygotic twins but agreed with sharing between unrelated individuals. Abundant cord blood beta clonotypes had fewer insertions, young adult naive repertoires showed a similar but weaker trend, and memory repertoires showed no such trend. Out-of-frame TCR alpha sequences shared between twins showed an excess of low generation-probability sequences compared with coincidental sharing between unrelated individuals.

CDR1 is given as SQVTM and CDR2 as ANQGSEA, both from the germline V gene. Trimming takes 1 base from V and 1 base from J, and the germline ends sit 9 bases apart. CDR3 length: 14 amino acids, cysteine to phenylalanine. Only the CDR3 region is kept as DNA, spanning 42 bases read in frame from base 1. This TCR was sampled from a newborn girl in good health. The sequencing sample was made of cord blood. The sequence joins TRBV29-1 to TRBJ2-3, with the D gene uncertain. Here the CDR3 is given as CSVEGSGGTDTQYF. The DNA sequence is as follows: TGCAGCGTTGAAGGTTCTGGGGGCACAGATACGCAGTATTTT.